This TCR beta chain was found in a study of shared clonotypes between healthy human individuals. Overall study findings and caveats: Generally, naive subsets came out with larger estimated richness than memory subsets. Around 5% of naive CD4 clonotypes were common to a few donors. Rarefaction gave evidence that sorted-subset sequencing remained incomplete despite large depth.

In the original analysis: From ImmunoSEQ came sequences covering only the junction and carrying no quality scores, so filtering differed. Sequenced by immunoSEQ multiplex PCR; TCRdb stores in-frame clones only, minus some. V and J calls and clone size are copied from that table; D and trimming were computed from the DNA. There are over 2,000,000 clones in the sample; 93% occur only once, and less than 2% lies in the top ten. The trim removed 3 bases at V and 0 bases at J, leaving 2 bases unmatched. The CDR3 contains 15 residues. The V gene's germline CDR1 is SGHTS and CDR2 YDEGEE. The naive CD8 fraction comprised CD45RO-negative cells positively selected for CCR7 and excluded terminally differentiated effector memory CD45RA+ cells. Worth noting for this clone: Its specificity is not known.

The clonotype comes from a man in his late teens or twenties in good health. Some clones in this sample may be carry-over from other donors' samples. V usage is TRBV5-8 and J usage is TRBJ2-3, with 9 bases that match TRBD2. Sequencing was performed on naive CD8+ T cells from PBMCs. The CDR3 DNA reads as TGTGCCAGCAGCTCAACTAGCGGGAGCACAGATACGCAGTATTTT. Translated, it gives CASSSTSGSTDTQYF. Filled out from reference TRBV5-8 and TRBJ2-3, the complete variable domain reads EAGVTQSPTHLIKTRGQQATLRCSPISGHTSVYWYQQALGLGLQFLLWYDEGEERNRGNFPPRFSGRQFPNYSSELNVNALELEDSALYLCASSSTSGSTDTQYFGPGTRLTVL.